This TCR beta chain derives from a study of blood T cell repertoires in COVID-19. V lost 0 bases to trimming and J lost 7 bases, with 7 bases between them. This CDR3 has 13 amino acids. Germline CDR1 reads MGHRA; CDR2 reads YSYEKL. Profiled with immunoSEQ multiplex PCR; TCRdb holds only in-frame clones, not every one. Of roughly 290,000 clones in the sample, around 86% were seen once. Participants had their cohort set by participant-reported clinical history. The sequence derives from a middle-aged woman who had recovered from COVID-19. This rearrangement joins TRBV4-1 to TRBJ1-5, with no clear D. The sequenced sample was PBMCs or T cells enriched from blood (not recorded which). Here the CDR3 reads CASSQDPRQPQHF. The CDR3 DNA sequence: TGCGCCAGCAGCCAAGATCCGCGCCAGCCCCAGCATTTT.